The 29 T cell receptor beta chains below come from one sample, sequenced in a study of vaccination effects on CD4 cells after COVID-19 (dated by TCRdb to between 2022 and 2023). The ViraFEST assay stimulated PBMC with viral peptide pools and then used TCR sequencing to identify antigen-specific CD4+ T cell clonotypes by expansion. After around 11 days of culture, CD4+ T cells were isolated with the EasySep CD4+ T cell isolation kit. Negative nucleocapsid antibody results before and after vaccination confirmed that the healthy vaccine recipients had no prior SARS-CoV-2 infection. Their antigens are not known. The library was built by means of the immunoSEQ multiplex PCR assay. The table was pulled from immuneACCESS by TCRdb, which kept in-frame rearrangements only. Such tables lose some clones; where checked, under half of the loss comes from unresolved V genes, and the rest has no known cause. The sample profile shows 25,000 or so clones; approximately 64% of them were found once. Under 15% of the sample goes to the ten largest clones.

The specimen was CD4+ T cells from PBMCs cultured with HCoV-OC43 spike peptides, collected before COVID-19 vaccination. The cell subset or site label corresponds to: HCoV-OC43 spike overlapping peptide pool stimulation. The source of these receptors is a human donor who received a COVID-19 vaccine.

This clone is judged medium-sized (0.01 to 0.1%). CDR3 amino acids: CASSEGSGGLDYEQYF. CDR3 nucleotide sequence: TGTGCCAGCAGTGAAGGTTCGGGGGGGCTTGACTACGAGCAGTACTTC. V usage is TRBV2 and J usage is TRBJ2-7, with 8 bases identical to TRBD2. Germline loops: CDR1 SNHLY, CDR2 FYNNEI. CDR3 length equals 16 residues. V shed 1 base, J shed 3 bases, and the junction held 8 bases outside the gene matches.

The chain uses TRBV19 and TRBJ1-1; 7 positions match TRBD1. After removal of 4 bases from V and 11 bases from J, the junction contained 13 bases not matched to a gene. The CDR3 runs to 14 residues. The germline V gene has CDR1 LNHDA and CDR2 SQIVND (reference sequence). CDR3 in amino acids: CASSTEAGGRSAFF. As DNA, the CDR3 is TGTGCCAGTAGTACCGAGGCAGGGGGGCGAAGTGCTTTCTTT. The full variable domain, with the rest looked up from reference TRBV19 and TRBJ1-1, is DGGITQSPKYLFRKEGQNVTLSCEQNLNHDAMYWYRQDPGQGLRLIYYSQIVNDFQKGDIAEGYSVSREKKESFPLTVTSAQKNPTAFYLCASSTEAGGRSAFFGQGTRLTVV.

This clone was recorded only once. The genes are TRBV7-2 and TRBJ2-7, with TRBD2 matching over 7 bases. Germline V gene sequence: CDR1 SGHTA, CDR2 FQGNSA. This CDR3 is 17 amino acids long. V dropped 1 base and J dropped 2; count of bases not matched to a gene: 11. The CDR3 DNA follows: TGTGCCAGCAGCTTAGAGCTCGGGCTAGCGGCGACCTACGAGCAGTACTTC. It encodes CASSLELGLAATYEQYF.

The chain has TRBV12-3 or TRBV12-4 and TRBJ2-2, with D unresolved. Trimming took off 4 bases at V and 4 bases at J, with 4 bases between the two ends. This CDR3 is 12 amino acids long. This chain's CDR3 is CASSWSTGELFF. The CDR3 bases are TGTGCCAGCAGTTGGTCCACCGGGGAGCTGTTTTTT.

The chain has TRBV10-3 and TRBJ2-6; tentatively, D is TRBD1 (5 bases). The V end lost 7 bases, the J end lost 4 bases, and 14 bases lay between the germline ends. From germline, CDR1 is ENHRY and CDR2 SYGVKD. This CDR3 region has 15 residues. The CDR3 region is CAITPEGVGANVLTF. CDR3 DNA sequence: TGTGCCATCACCCCAGAAGGGGTCGGGGCCAACGTCCTGACTTTC.

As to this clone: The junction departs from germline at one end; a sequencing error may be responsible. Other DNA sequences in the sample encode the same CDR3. As DNA, the CDR3 is TGCGCCAGCAGCTTACTCCTGAACACCGGAGAGCTGTTTTTT. It encodes CASSLLLNTGELFF. The V call is TRBV5-1, the J call TRBJ2-2; no clear D gene. There are 14 residues in the CDR3. In germline, CDR1 is SGHRS, CDR2 YFSETQ.

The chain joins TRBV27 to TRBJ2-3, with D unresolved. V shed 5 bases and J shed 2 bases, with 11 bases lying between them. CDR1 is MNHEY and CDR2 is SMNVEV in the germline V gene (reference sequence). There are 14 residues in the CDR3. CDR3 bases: TGTGCCAGCAGTCTTAGCCCCCTCACAGATACGCAGTATTTT. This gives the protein CASSLSPLTDTQYF.

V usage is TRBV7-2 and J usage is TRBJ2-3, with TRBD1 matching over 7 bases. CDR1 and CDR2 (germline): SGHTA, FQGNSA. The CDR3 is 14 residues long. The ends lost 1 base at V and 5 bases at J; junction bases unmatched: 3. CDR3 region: CASSLVGGIDTQYF. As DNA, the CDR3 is TGTGCCAGCAGCTTAGTAGGGGGCATAGATACGCAGTATTTT.

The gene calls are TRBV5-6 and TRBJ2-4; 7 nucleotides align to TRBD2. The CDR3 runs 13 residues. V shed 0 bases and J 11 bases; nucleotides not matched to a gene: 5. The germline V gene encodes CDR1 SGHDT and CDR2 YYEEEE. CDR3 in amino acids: CASSLAAGDVQYF. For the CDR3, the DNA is TGTGCCAGCAGCTTGGCGGCGGGAGACGTTCAGTACTTC.

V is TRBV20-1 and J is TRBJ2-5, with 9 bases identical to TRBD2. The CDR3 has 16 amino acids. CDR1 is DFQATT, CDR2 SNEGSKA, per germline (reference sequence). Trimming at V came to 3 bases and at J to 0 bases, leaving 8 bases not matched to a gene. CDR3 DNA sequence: TGCAGTGCTAGTGCCCTACTAGCGGGTAACCAAGAGACCCAGTACTTC. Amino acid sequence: CSASALLAGNQETQYF.

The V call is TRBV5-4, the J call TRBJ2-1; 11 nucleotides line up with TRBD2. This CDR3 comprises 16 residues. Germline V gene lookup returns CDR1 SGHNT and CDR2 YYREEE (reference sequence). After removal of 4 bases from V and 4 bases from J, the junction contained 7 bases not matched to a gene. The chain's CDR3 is CASSVAGGPSYNEQFF. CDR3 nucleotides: TGTGCCAGCAGCGTAGCGGGAGGGCCGAGTTACAATGAGCAGTTCTTC.

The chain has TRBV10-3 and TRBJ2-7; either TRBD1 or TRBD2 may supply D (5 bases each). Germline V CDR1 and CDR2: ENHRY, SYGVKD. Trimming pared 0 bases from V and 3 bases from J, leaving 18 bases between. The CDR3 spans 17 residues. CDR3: CAISESPPSGTLYEQYF. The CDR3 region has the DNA TGTGCCATCAGTGAGTCGCCTCCTTCCGGGACCCTCTACGAGCAGTACTTC.

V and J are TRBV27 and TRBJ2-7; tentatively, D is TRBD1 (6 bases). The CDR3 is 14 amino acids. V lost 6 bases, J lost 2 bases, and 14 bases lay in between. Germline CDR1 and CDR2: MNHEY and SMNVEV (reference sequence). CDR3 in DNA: TGTGCCAGCAGATCCTGGGACACCGCCTACGAGCAGTACTTC. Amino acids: CASRSWDTAYEQYF.

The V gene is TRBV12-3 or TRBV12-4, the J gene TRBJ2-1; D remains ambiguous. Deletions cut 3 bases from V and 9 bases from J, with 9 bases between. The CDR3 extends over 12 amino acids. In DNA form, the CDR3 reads TGTGCCAGCAGTTTTATAATTTCTGAGCAGTTCTTC. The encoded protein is CASSFIISEQFF.

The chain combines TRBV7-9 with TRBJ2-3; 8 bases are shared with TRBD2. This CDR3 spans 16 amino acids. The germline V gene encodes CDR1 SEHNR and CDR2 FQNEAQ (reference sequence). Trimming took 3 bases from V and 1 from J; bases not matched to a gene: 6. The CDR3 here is CASSLVILAGTDTQYF. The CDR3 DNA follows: TGTGCCAGCAGCTTGGTTATACTAGCGGGCACAGATACGCAGTATTTT.

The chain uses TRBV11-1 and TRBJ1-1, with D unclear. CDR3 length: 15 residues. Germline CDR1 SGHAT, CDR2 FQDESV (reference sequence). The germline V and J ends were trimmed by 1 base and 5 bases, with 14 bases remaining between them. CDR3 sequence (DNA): TGTGCCAGCAGCTTAGTGGTGGGGAGAGGGACTGAAGCTTTCTTT. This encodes CASSLVVGRGTEAFF. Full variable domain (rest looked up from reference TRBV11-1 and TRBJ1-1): EAEVAQSPRYKITEKSQAVAFWCDPISGHATLYWYRQILGQGPELLVQFQDESVVDDSQLPKDRFSAERLKGVDSTLKIQPAELGDSAMYLCASSLVVGRGTEAFFGQGTRLTVV.

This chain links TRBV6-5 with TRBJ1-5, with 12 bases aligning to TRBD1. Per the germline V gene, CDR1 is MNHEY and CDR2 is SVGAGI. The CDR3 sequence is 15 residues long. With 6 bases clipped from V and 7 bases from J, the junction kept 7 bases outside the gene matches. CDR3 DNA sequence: TGTGCCAGCAGAAGGGGACAGGGGGCCTGGCAGCCCCAGCATTTT. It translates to CASRRGQGAWQPQHF.

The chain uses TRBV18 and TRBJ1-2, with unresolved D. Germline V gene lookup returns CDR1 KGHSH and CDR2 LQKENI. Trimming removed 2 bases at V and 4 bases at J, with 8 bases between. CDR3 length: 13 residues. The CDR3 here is CASSPDQRYGYTF. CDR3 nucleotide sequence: TGTGCCAGCTCACCAGACCAGCGCTATGGCTACACCTTC. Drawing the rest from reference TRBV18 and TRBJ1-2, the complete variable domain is NAGVMQNPRHLVRRRGQEARLRCSPMKGHSHVYWYRQLPEEGLKFMVYLQKENIIDESGMPKERFSAEFPKEGPSILRIQQVVRGDSAAYFCASSPDQRYGYTFGSGTRLTVV.

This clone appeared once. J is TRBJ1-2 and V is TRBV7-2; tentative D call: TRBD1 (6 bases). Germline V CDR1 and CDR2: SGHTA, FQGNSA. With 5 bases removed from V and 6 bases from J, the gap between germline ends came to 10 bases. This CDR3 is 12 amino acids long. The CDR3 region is CASSGAGDGYTF. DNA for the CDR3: TGTGCCAGCAGCGGAGCAGGGGATGGCTACACCTTC.

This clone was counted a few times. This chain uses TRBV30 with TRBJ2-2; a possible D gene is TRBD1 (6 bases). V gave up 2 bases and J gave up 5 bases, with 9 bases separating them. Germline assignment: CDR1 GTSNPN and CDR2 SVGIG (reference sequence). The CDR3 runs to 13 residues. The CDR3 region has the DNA TGTGCCTGGAGTAACAGGGTTACCGGGGAGCTGTTTTTT. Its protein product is CAWSNRVTGELFF.

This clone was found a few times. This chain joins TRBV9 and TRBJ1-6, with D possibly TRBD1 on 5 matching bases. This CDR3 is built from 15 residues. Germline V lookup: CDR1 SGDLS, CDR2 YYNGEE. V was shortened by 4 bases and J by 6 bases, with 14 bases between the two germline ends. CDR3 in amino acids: CASSMGTNINSPLHF. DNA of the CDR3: TGTGCCAGCAGCATGGGGACTAACATTAATTCACCCCTCCACTTT.

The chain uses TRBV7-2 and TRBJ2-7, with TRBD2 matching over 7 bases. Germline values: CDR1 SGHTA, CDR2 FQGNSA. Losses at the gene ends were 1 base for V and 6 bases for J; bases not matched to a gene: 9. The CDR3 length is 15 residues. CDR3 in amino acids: CASSLDFGTNSEQYF. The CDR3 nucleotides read TGTGCCAGCAGCTTAGATTTTGGGACTAATTCCGAGCAGTACTTC.

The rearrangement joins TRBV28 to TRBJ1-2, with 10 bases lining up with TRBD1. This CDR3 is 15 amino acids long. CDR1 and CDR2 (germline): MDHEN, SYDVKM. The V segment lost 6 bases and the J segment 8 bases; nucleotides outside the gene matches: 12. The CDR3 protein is CASRASQGQGQGYTF. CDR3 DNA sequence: TGTGCCAGCAGGGCAAGTCAGGGACAGGGGCAAGGCTACACCTTC.

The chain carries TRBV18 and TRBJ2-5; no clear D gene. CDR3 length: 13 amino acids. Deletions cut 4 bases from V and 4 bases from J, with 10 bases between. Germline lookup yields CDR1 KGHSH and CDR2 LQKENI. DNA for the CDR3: TGTGCCAGCTCACGAGAAGACGGAGAGACCCAGTACTTC. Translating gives CASSREDGETQYF.

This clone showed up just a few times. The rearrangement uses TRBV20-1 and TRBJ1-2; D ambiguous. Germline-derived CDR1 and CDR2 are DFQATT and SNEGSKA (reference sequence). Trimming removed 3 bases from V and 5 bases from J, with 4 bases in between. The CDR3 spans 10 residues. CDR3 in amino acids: CSASGYGYTF. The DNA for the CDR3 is TGCAGTGCTAGCGGGTATGGCTACACCTTC.

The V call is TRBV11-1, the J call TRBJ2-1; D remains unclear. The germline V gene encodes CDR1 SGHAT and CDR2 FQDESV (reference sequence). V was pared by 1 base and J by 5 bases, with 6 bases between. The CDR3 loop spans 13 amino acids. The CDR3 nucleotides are TGTGCCAGCAGCTTAGTTTTTAACAATGAGCAGTTCTTC. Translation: CASSLVFNNEQFF.

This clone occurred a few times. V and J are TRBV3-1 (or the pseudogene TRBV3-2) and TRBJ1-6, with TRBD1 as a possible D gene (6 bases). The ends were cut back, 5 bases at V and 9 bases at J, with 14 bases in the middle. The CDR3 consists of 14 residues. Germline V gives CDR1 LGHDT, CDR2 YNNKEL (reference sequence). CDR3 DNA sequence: TGTGCCAGCAGCGGTAACAGGGAAAGTTCACCCCTCCACTTT. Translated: CASSGNRESSPLHF.

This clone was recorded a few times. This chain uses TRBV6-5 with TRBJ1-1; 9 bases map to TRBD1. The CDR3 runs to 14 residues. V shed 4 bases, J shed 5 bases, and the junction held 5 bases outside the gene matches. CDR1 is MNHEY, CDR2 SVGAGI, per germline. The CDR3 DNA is TGTGCCAGCAGTTTACAGGGGGCTGAGACTGAAGCTTTCTTT. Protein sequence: CASSLQGAETEAFF.

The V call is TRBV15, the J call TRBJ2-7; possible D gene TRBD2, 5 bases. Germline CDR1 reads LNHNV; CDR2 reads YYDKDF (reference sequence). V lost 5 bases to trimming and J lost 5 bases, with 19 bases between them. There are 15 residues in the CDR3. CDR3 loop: CATSQEGRFSHEQYF. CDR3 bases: TGTGCCACCAGCCAAGAGGGCAGGTTTTCCCACGAGCAGTACTTC. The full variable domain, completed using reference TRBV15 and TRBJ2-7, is DAMVIQNPRYQVTQFGKPVTLSCSQTLNHNVMYWYQQKSSQAPKLLFHYYDKDFNNEADTPDNFQSRRPNTSFCFLDIRSPGLGDTAMYLCATSQEGRFSHEQYFGPGTRLTVT.